The source of this T cell receptor (beta chain) is a study of control samples from healthy donors and cancer patients. CDR3 length equals 16 residues. V dropped 4 bases and J dropped 5 bases, with 16 bases sitting between them. Germline lookup yields CDR1 SGHNT and CDR2 YYREEE (reference sequence). Assay used: immunoSEQ multiplex PCR; TCRdb lists only in-frame clones, some missing. Seen here are about 120,000 clones, roughly 92% observed once, and the top ten hold 0.55% to 0.6%. This receptor was taken from a man older than 75 with head and neck cancer. This sequence joins TRBV5-4 and TRBJ1-6, with D maybe TRBD1 (6 bases). What was sequenced was PBMCs. The CDR3 nucleotides read TGTGCCAGCAGCCCGGGACAAGTCCTAAATAATTCACCCCTCCACTTT. The encoded protein is CASSPGQVLNNSPLHF.